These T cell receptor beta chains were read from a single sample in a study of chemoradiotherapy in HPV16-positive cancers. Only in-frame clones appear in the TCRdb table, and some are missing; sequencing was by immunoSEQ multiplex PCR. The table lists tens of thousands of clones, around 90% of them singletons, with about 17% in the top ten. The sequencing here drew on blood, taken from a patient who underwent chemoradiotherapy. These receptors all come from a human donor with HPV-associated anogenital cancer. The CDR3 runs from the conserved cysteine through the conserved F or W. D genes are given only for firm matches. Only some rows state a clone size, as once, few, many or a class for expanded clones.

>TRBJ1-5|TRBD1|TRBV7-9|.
CASSLDRGNQPQHF
TGTGCCAGCAGCTTGGACAGGGGCAATCAGCCCCAGCATTTT
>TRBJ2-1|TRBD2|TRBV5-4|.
CASTLASGSHNEQFF
TGTGCCAGCACCTTGGCTAGCGGGAGCCACAATGAGCAGTTCTTC
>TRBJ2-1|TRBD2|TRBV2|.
CASRMARPGLAGAYNEQFF
TGTGCCAGCAGGATGGCACGTCCGGGACTAGCGGGAGCTTACAATGAGCAGTTCTTC
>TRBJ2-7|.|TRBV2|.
CASAHLLSYEQYF
TGTGCCAGCGCCCATCTGTTAAGCTACGAGCAGTACTTC
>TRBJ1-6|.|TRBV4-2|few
CASSQSNGRGNSPLHF
TGTGCCAGCAGCCAATCGAATGGCAGGGGTAATTCACCCCTCCACTTT
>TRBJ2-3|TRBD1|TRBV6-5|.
CASSYGDRDTDTQYF
TGTGCCAGCAGTTACGGGGACAGGGACACAGATACGCAGTATTTT
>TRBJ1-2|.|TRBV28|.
CASSRNWGYTF
TGTGCCAGCAGTAGGAATTGGGGCTACACCTTC
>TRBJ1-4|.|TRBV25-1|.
CASSEMGPAERREKLFF
TGTGCCAGCAGTGAAATGGGTCCCGCCGAGCGGCGTGAAAAACTGTTTTTT
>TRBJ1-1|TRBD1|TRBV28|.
CASSYPDRGEGEAFF
TGTGCCAGCAGTTACCCGGACAGGGGTGAAGGTGAAGCTTTCTTT
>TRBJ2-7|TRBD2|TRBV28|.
CASRSAGTSGSYEQYF
TGTGCCAGCAGAAGTGCCGGGACTAGCGGCTCCTACGAGCAGTACTTC
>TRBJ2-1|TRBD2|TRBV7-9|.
CASSWTSVNEQFF
TGTGCCAGCAGCTGGACTAGCGTTAATGAGCAGTTCTTC
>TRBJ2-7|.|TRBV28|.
CASSLGGMSSYEQYF
TGTGCCAGCAGTTTGGGCGGGATGTCCTCCTACGAGCAGTACTTC
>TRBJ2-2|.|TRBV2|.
CASRENTGELFF
TGTGCCAGCAGGGAGAACACCGGGGAGCTGTTTTTT
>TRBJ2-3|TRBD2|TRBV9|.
CASSAPGLAGPDTQYF
TGTGCCAGCAGCGCCCCGGGACTAGCTGGGCCAGATACGCAGTATTTT
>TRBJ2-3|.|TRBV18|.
CASSPSRGTDTQYF
TGTGCCAGCTCACCCAGCCGGGGCACAGATACGCAGTATTTT
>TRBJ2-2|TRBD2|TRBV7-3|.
CASSYSGGLSSGELFF
TGTGCCAGCAGCTATAGCGGGGGCCTCTCTTCTGGGGAGCTGTTTTTT
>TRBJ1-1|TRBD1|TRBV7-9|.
CASSLTGGNTEAFF
TGTGCCAGCAGCTTGACAGGGGGGAACACTGAAGCTTTCTTT
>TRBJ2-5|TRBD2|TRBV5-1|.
CASSLHSGGQETQYF
TGCGCCAGCAGCTTACATAGCGGGGGTCAAGAGACCCAGTACTTC
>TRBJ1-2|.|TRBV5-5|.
CASSLGRAYGYTF
TGTGCCAGCAGCTTGGGGAGGGCATATGGCTACACCTTC
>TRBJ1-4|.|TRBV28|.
CASGVEVREKLFF
TGTGCCTCCGGGGTGGAGGTTCGCGAAAAACTGTTTTTT
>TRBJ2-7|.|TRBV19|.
CASSIGGDPYEQYF
TGTGCCAGTAGTATAGGAGGGGATCCCTACGAGCAGTACTTC
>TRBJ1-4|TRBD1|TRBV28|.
CASSLWGGGSREKLFF
TGTGCCAGCAGTTTATGGGGAGGGGGCAGTCGTGAAAAACTGTTTTTT
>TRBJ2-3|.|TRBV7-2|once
CASSLNWKPGTDTQYF
TGTGCCAGCAGCTTAAATTGGAAACCGGGCACAGATACGCAGTATTTT
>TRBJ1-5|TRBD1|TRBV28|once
CASISGGSSRPQHF
TGTGCCAGCATCTCAGGGGGGTCCTCTCGGCCCCAGCATTTT
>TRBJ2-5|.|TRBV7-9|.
CASSLQETQYF
TGTGCCAGCAGCTTACAAGAGACCCAGTACTTC
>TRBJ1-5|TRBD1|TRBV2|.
CASSRTGGRQPQHF
TGTGCCAGCAGTCGGACAGGGGGACGCCAGCCCCAGCATTTT
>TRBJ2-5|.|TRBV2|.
CASSDRWGETQYF
TGTGCCAGCAGTGACAGGTGGGGAGAGACCCAGTACTTC
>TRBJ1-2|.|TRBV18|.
CASSPRDAYGYTF
TGTGCCAGCTCACCCCGGGACGCTTATGGCTACACCTTC
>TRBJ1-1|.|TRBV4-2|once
CASSQVKGGMNTEAFF
TGTGCCAGCAGCCAAGTTAAGGGGGGCATGAACACTGAAGCTTTCTTT
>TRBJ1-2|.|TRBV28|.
CASSPWTSDYGYTF
TGTGCCAGCAGTCCCTGGACAAGTGACTATGGCTACACCTTC
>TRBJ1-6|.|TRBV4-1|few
CASSQDGSGAYNSPLHF
TGCGCCAGCAGCCAAGACGGCTCCGGGGCCTATAATTCACCCCTCCACTTT
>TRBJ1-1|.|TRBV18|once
CASSPPVNTEAFF
TGTGCCAGCTCACCACCGGTGAACACTGAAGCTTTCTTT
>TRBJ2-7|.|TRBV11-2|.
CASRSPGRRGEQYF
TGTGCCAGCAGATCCCCGGGACGCCGGGGCGAGCAGTACTTC
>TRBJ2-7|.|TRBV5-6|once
CASSHTNSYEQYF
TGTGCCAGCAGCCATACCAATTCCTACGAGCAGTACTTC
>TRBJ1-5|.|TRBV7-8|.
CASSLVAGAGQPQHF
TGTGCCAGCAGCTTAGTGGCAGGGGCTGGTCAGCCCCAGCATTTT
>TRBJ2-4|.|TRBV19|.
CASSPRWADIQYF
TGTGCCAGTAGTCCCCGGTGGGCCGACATTCAGTACTTC
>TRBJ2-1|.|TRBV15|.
CATSRGNEQFF
TGTGCCACCAGCAGAGGGAATGAGCAGTTCTTC
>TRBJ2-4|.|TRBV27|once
CASSSSWGVTKNIQYF
TGTGCCAGCAGTTCGTCGTGGGGTGTAACCAAAAACATTCAGTACTTC
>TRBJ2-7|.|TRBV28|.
CASTDPTGYEQYF
TGTGCCAGCACCGATCCCACGGGCTACGAGCAGTACTTC
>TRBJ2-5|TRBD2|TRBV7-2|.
CASSLGFSGDQETQYF
TGTGCCAGCAGCTTAGGGTTTAGCGGGGATCAAGAGACCCAGTACTTC
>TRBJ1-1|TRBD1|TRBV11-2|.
CASRAGTEYTEAFF
TGTGCCAGCAGGGCCGGGACAGAGTACACTGAAGCTTTCTTT
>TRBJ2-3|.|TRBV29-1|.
CSVEGAGGTTDTQYF
TGCAGCGTTGAAGGGGCAGGGGGGACCACAGATACGCAGTATTTT
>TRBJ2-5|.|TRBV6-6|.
CASSWGQETQYF
TGTGCCAGCAGTTGGGGTCAAGAGACCCAGTACTTC
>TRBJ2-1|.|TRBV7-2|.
CASSPSRNGRHQFF
TGTGCCAGCAGTCCATCCCGTAACGGCCGCCATCAGTTCTTC
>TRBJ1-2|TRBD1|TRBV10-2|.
CASSEQGLYGYTF
TGCGCCAGCAGTGAACAGGGGCTTTATGGCTACACCTTC
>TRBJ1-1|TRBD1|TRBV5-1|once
CASSPQGGAGTEAFF
TGCGCCAGCAGCCCGCAGGGGGGGGCAGGAACTGAAGCTTTCTTT
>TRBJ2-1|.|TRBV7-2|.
CASSTTGNEQFF
TGTGCCAGCAGCACCACAGGGAATGAGCAGTTCTTC